This TCR beta chain was recovered during a study of cytomegalovirus exposure and HLA in healthy donors. Study observations and caveats: In vitro, three CMV-associated chains proved specific for CMV antigens. Equally common other TCR beta chains were less clonally expanded than HLA-associated ones, a later analysis found. A later analysis appeared to link common viral pathogens to several of the most significant clusters.

The CDR3 extends over 16 amino acids. Germline V gives CDR1 LNHDA, CDR2 SQIVND (reference sequence). With V trimmed by 7 bases and J by 5 bases, 8 bases remained unmatched. The PCR used 60 Vbeta and 13 Jbeta primers. Libraries were prepared by immunoSEQ multiplex PCR; TCRdb keeps only in-frame clonotypes and omits some of them. The sample holds about 300,000 clones, 80% to 90% seen once. To note about this clone: What it binds is unknown.

The sequence came from a man in his forties or fifties in good health and CMV-seropositive. Sequenced material: PBMCs. This rearrangement joins TRBV19 to TRBJ2-5, with TRBD2 matching over 15 bases. The CDR3 loop is CASTRTSGRARETQYF. CDR3 DNA: TGTGCCAGTACCCGGACTAGCGGGAGGGCTCGGGAGACCCAGTACTTC.